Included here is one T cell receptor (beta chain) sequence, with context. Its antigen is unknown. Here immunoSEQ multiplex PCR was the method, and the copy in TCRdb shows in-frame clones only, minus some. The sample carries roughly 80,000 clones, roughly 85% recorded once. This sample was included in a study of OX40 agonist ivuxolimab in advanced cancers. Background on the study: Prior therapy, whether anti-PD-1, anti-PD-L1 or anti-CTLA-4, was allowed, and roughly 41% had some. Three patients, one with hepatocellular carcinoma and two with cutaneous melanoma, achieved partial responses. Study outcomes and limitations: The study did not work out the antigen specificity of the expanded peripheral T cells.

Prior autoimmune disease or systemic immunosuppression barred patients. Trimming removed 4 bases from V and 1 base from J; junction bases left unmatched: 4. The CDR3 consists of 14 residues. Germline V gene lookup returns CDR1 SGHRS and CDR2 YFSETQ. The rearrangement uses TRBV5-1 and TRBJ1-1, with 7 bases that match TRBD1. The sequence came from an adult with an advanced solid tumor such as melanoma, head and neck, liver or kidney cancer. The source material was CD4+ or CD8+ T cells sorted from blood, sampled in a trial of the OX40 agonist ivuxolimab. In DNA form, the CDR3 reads TGCGCCAGCAGCCCGACAGGGACGAACACTGAAGCTTTCTTT. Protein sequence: CASSPTGTNTEAFF.